This T cell receptor (beta chain) was obtained from a study of blood T cell repertoires in COVID-19. Per germline, CDR1 KGHDR and CDR2 SFDVKD. V was cut by 5 bases and J by 1 base, with 8 bases left in between. This CDR3 spans 15 amino acids. As handled by the study authors: Estimation of nucleated cell counts relied on the amplification of reference gene primers. Generated by immunoSEQ multiplex PCR, the TCRdb table keeps only in-frame clones and is missing some. The V and J calls and clone size are taken from that table; D and trimming were inferred from the DNA. The sample has just over 300,000 clones, under 90% seen once.

Material: PBMCs or T cells enriched from blood (not recorded which). The V call is TRBV24-1, the J call TRBJ2-6; D perhaps matches TRBD2 (5 bases). This receptor was identified in a man younger than 45 who had recovered from COVID-19. The CDR3: CATSAGKSGANVLTF. The DNA for the CDR3 is TGTGCCACCAGTGCGGGGAAATCTGGGGCCAACGTCCTGACTTTC.